These 5 T cell receptor beta chains were sequenced from one sample in a study of blood T cell repertoires in COVID-19. Clones were sequenced by immunoSEQ multiplex PCR, and TCRdb holds only the in-frame ones, with some missing. Of some 240,000 clones listed, roughly nine tenths are singletons. Sequenced sample: peripheral blood. All receptors derive from a woman between 35 and 50 years old who had recovered from COVID-19.

The genes are TRBV5-8 and TRBJ2-1; 9 nucleotides agree with TRBD2. CDR3 length: 16 residues. J gave up 3 bases and V 3 bases, and 7 bases lay outside the gene matches. CDR1 is SGHTS and CDR2 is YDEGEE in the germline V gene. CDR3 sequence (DNA): TGTGCCAGCAGCTCCAGGGGACTAGCCCTCTACAATGAGCAGTTCTTC. Protein sequence: CASSSRGLALYNEQFF.

The chain joins TRBV18 to TRBJ2-5; D is unclear. The V end was cut by 2 bases, the J end by 1 base, with 8 bases between. This CDR3 is built from 14 residues. CDR1 is KGHSH, CDR2 LQKENI, per germline. The CDR3 nucleotides are TGTGCCAGCTCACCAGTGGGCAGCCAAGAGACCCAGTACTTC. Protein product: CASSPVGSQETQYF. Full variable domain (missing parts from reference TRBV18 and TRBJ2-5): NAGVMQNPRHLVRRRGQEARLRCSPMKGHSHVYWYRQLPEEGLKFMVYLQKENIIDESGMPKERFSAEFPKEGPSILRIQQVVRGDSAAYFCASSPVGSQETQYFGPGTRLLVL.

The chain has TRBV29-1 and TRBJ1-2; D unresolved. Germline CDR1 and CDR2: SQVTM and ANQGSEA. Trimming shortened V by 8 bases and J by 1 base, and 14 bases separated the two germline ends. The CDR3 extends over 13 amino acids. In DNA, the CDR3 is TGCAGCCCGCTATCGGGGTTTAACTATGGCTACACCTTC. It translates to CSPLSGFNYGYTF. Full variable domain (remainder filled in from reference TRBV29-1 and TRBJ1-2): SAVISQKPSRDICQRGTSLTIQCQVDSQVTMMFWYRQQPGQSLTLIATANQGSEATYESGFVIDKFPISRPNLTFSTLTVSNMSPEDSSIYLCSPLSGFNYGYTFGSGTRLTVV.

V and J are TRBV19 and TRBJ1-6; D unresolved. This CDR3 is built from 13 residues. Trimming took 6 bases from V and 5 from J, leaving 8 bases between them. The V gene's germline CDR1 is LNHDA and CDR2 SQIVND (reference sequence). The CDR3 is CASRRENNSPLHF. The CDR3 DNA reads as TGTGCCAGTAGGAGGGAAAATAATTCACCCCTCCACTTT.

Here the CDR3 DNA reads TGTGCCATCGGGACAGGGGAAGGCTACACCTTC. The encoded protein is CAIGTGEGYTF. The J gene is TRBJ1-2, the V gene TRBV10-3, with TRBD1 matching over 10 bases. J gave up 8 bases and V 8 bases, and 2 bases lay outside the gene matches. The germline V gene encodes CDR1 ENHRY and CDR2 SYGVKD. The CDR3 runs 11 residues.